This is a list of T cell receptor beta chains from one sample in a study of T cell responses to AZD1222 COVID-19 vaccine. TCRdb's table, derived via immunoSEQ multiplex PCR, lists solely in-frame clones and lacks some. The sample contains about 82,000 clones, approximately 83% of which appear only once. This specimen consisted of peripheral blood, obtained 28 days after the second AZD1222 dose. The receptor set was obtained from an adult who received the AZD1222 COVID-19 vaccine. The CDR3 runs from the conserved cysteine through the conserved F or W. Each record gives: clone size, D gene, V gene, J gene, CDR3 DNA, CDR3 protein. A D gene is named only where the DNA matches it firmly. Clone sizes are given selectively: once, few, many, or a class where the clone is expanded.

clone_size: .; d_call: TRBD1; v_call: TRBV7-3; j_call: TRBJ2-1; cdr3_nt: TGTGCCAGCAGCGGGACAGGGGGGTCCTACAATGAGCAGTTCTTC; cdr3_aa: CASSGTGGSYNEQFF
clone_size: .; d_call: .; v_call: TRBV24-1; j_call: TRBJ1-4; cdr3_nt: TGTGCCACCAAGGGGTCAGGGGATGAAAAACTGTTTTTT; cdr3_aa: CATKGSGDEKLFF
clone_size: few; d_call: TRBD1; v_call: TRBV5-4; j_call: TRBJ1-2; cdr3_nt: TGTGCCAGCAAAAAAACAGGGGGCGATGGCTACACCTTC; cdr3_aa: CASKKTGGDGYTF
clone_size: .; d_call: .; v_call: TRBV21-1; j_call: TRBJ1-5; cdr3_nt: TGTGCCAGCAGCAAAACCGAGGGGAATCAGCCCCAGCATTTT; cdr3_aa: CASSKTEGNQPQHF
clone_size: .; d_call: .; v_call: TRBV28; j_call: TRBJ1-1; cdr3_nt: TGTGCCAGCAGGTACGGGACCCTGAACACTGAAGCTTTCTTT; cdr3_aa: CASRYGTLNTEAFF
clone_size: once; d_call: .; v_call: TRBV27; j_call: TRBJ2-7; cdr3_nt: TGTGCCAGCAGTTTGGTAAGGGAGGTTGGGGGCGACGAGCAGTACTTC; cdr3_aa: CASSLVREVGGDEQYF
clone_size: .; d_call: .; v_call: TRBV5-1; j_call: TRBJ1-4; cdr3_nt: TGCGCCAGCAGAGGGAACGCGAACCCAGATGAAAAACTGTTTTTT; cdr3_aa: CASRGNANPDEKLFF
clone_size: .; d_call: .; v_call: TRBV6-2/TRBV6-3; j_call: TRBJ2-1; cdr3_nt: TGTGCCAGCAGTTACGGCGGGACCAAACAGTTCTTC; cdr3_aa: CASSYGGTKQFF
clone_size: .; d_call: .; v_call: TRBV4-2; j_call: TRBJ2-5; cdr3_nt: TGTGCCAGCAGCCAAGAGGTCCGAGGGCAAGAGACCCAGTACTTC; cdr3_aa: CASSQEVRGQETQYF
clone_size: .; d_call: .; v_call: TRBV27; j_call: TRBJ2-4; cdr3_nt: TGTGCCAGCAGACTAGGAGACATTCAGTACTTC; cdr3_aa: CASRLGDIQYF
clone_size: .; d_call: .; v_call: TRBV19; j_call: TRBJ1-2; cdr3_nt: TGTGCCAGTAGTACCCCCCCAGGGGTGCATGGCTACACCTTC; cdr3_aa: CASSTPPGVHGYTF
clone_size: .; d_call: TRBD1; v_call: TRBV3-1/TRBV3-2; j_call: TRBJ1-2; cdr3_nt: TGTGCCAGCAGCCAAGGTTCCCGGGACAGGGGGCGCGGCTACACCTTC; cdr3_aa: CASSQGSRDRGRGYTF
clone_size: .; d_call: TRBD1; v_call: TRBV28; j_call: TRBJ2-7; cdr3_nt: TGTGCCAGCAGCAATGGGGGAACAGGGGGCCGGGACGAGCAGTACTTC; cdr3_aa: CASSNGGTGGRDEQYF
clone_size: .; d_call: TRBD1; v_call: TRBV18; j_call: TRBJ1-1; cdr3_nt: TGTGCCAGCTCCCTAGGACAGGGGTCCCCGAACACTGAAGCTTTCTTT; cdr3_aa: CASSLGQGSPNTEAFF
clone_size: few; d_call: TRBD1; v_call: TRBV6-2/TRBV6-3; j_call: TRBJ1-5; cdr3_nt: TGTGCCAGCAGCTCCGACAGGGGCTATAGCAATCAGCCCCAGCATTTT; cdr3_aa: CASSSDRGYSNQPQHF
clone_size: .; d_call: .; v_call: TRBV7-2; j_call: TRBJ2-5; cdr3_nt: TGTGCCAGCAGCTTACTCAGGGGTCAAGAGACCCAGTACTTC; cdr3_aa: CASSLLRGQETQYF
clone_size: .; d_call: TRBD1; v_call: TRBV3-1/TRBV3-2; j_call: TRBJ2-4; cdr3_nt: TGTGCCAGCAGAGGGGGACAGTTCAACATTCAGTACTTC; cdr3_aa: CASRGGQFNIQYF
clone_size: .; d_call: .; v_call: TRBV12-3/TRBV12-4; j_call: TRBJ2-5; cdr3_nt: TGTGCCAGCAGTTTATGGGTAACAGAGACCCAGTACTTC; cdr3_aa: CASSLWVTETQYF
clone_size: .; d_call: TRBD1; v_call: TRBV11-3; j_call: TRBJ2-1; cdr3_nt: TGTGCCAGCAGCTGGGGGACAGGGGGCTTGAATGAGCAGTTCTTC; cdr3_aa: CASSWGTGGLNEQFF
clone_size: .; d_call: .; v_call: TRBV7-8; j_call: TRBJ2-3; cdr3_nt: TGTGCCAGCAGCCCTGTCTGGGAGTGGGTCGGGACGCAGTATTTT; cdr3_aa: CASSPVWEWVGTQYF
clone_size: .; d_call: TRBD1; v_call: TRBV6-2/TRBV6-3; j_call: TRBJ2-7; cdr3_nt: TGTGCCAGCAGTTACTCGTTCAGCCGCCCGGGACAGGGATCTTTTGAGCAGTACTTC; cdr3_aa: CASSYSFSRPGQGSFEQYF
clone_size: once; d_call: .; v_call: TRBV11-2; j_call: TRBJ2-5; cdr3_nt: TGTGCCAGCAGCTTCCCCGGGACTCCGAAAAAAGAGACCCAGTACTTC; cdr3_aa: CASSFPGTPKKETQYF
clone_size: .; d_call: .; v_call: TRBV28; j_call: TRBJ1-1; cdr3_nt: TGTGCCAGCTCCCAACAACCGGGACTAAATAAGTTAGGCGTGTACACTGAAGCTTTCTTT; cdr3_aa: CASSQQPGLNKLGVYTEAFF
clone_size: .; d_call: .; v_call: TRBV7-9; j_call: TRBJ1-2; cdr3_nt: TGTGCCAGCAGCTTAGAGGCGGCGGGTGGCTACACCTTC; cdr3_aa: CASSLEAAGGYTF
clone_size: .; d_call: TRBD2; v_call: TRBV28; j_call: TRBJ2-5; cdr3_nt: TGTGCCAGCAGGCAAGGACTAGCGGATCCGATTTTACAAGAGACCCAGTACTTC; cdr3_aa: CASRQGLADPILQETQYF
clone_size: once; d_call: .; v_call: TRBV6-1; j_call: TRBJ1-5; cdr3_nt: TGTGCCAGCAGTGAAGCGGGACCCTGGGGCAATCAGCCCCAGCATTTT; cdr3_aa: CASSEAGPWGNQPQHF
clone_size: .; d_call: .; v_call: TRBV29-1; j_call: TRBJ1-2; cdr3_nt: TGCAGCGTTCCCTATGGCGGCGAAGGGTATACCTTC; cdr3_aa: CSVPYGGEGYTF
clone_size: .; d_call: .; v_call: TRBV6-5; j_call: TRBJ1-6; cdr3_nt: TGTGCCAGCAACAGACCAAATTCACCCCTCCACTTT; cdr3_aa: CASNRPNSPLHF
clone_size: .; d_call: .; v_call: TRBV5-1; j_call: TRBJ1-1; cdr3_nt: .; cdr3_aa: CASSFGAGDTEAFF
clone_size: .; d_call: .; v_call: TRBV11-2; j_call: TRBJ2-3; cdr3_nt: TGTGCCAGCAGCCCCCCGGGTCGGGTAGATACGCAGTATTTT; cdr3_aa: CASSPPGRVDTQYF
clone_size: .; d_call: .; v_call: TRBV19; j_call: TRBJ2-5; cdr3_nt: TGTGCCAGTAGTAACCCCGGCGAGACCCAGTACTTC; cdr3_aa: CASSNPGETQYF
clone_size: .; d_call: TRBD2; v_call: TRBV19; j_call: TRBJ2-1; cdr3_nt: TGTGCCAGTAACCCCGGGACTAGCGGGAGGAATGAGCAGTTCTTC; cdr3_aa: CASNPGTSGRNEQFF
clone_size: .; d_call: TRBD1; v_call: TRBV19; j_call: TRBJ1-1; cdr3_nt: TGTGCCAGTAGAACAGGGGTTAAGGTACGATCGGACACTGAAGCTTTCTTT; cdr3_aa: CASRTGVKVRSDTEAFF
clone_size: .; d_call: .; v_call: TRBV2; j_call: TRBJ2-6; cdr3_nt: TGTGCCAGCAGTGAACGAACTGGGGCCAACGTCCTGACTTTC; cdr3_aa: CASSERTGANVLTF
clone_size: .; d_call: .; v_call: TRBV3-1/TRBV3-2; j_call: TRBJ2-1; cdr3_nt: TGTGCCAGCAGCCAAGATCGGGCCAACAATGAGCAGTTCTTC; cdr3_aa: CASSQDRANNEQFF
clone_size: medium-sized; d_call: TRBD1; v_call: TRBV5-1; j_call: TRBJ1-1; cdr3_nt: TGCGCCAGCAGCCGGACAGGGGGGAACACTGAAGCTTTCTTT; cdr3_aa: CASSRTGGNTEAFF
clone_size: .; d_call: .; v_call: TRBV5-1; j_call: TRBJ1-2; cdr3_nt: TGCGCCAGCAGCTTGGCCCAAGAGAAAGGCTACACCTTC; cdr3_aa: CASSLAQEKGYTF
clone_size: .; d_call: TRBD1; v_call: TRBV19; j_call: TRBJ2-1; cdr3_nt: TGTGCCAGTAGTTCGCTCAAGGGGGACAGGGGCAGGTATGAGCAGTTCTTC; cdr3_aa: CASSSLKGDRGRYEQFF
clone_size: .; d_call: TRBD1; v_call: TRBV24-1; j_call: TRBJ1-2; cdr3_nt: TGTGCCACCAGTGATCCCAGGGGGCATGGCTACACCTTC; cdr3_aa: CATSDPRGHGYTF
clone_size: .; d_call: .; v_call: TRBV12-5; j_call: TRBJ2-1; cdr3_nt: TGTGCTAGTGGGTCCTCGGGCTTAGTGACACTCGAGCAGTTCTTC; cdr3_aa: CASGSSGLVTLEQFF
clone_size: .; d_call: TRBD2; v_call: TRBV7-8; j_call: TRBJ2-7; cdr3_nt: TGTGCCAGCAGCCCAGCGGGGACCTCCTACGAGCAGTACTTC; cdr3_aa: CASSPAGTSYEQYF
clone_size: .; d_call: TRBD2; v_call: TRBV11-1; j_call: TRBJ2-1; cdr3_nt: TGTGCCAGCAGAGATCGGACTAGCGGGAGGTGGAATGAGCAGTTCTTC; cdr3_aa: CASRDRTSGRWNEQFF
clone_size: .; d_call: TRBD1; v_call: TRBV18; j_call: TRBJ1-5; cdr3_nt: TGTGCCAGCTCACCACCGGGACAGGGGCCCAGTCAGCCCCAGCATTTT; cdr3_aa: CASSPPGQGPSQPQHF
clone_size: .; d_call: .; v_call: TRBV19; j_call: TRBJ2-1; cdr3_nt: TGTGCCAGTAGTATAGATGTGACAGGTCTTCAGTTCTTC; cdr3_aa: CASSIDVTGLQFF
clone_size: .; d_call: .; v_call: TRBV12-5; j_call: TRBJ1-1; cdr3_nt: TGTGCTAGTGGCGCCGGGTGGACTGAAGCTTTCTTT; cdr3_aa: CASGAGWTEAFF
clone_size: .; d_call: .; v_call: TRBV3-1/TRBV3-2; j_call: TRBJ1-5; cdr3_nt: TGTGCCAGCAGCCCTGGGCAGAACCATCAGCCCCAGCATTTT; cdr3_aa: CASSPGQNHQPQHF
clone_size: few; d_call: .; v_call: TRBV4-2; j_call: TRBJ2-7; cdr3_nt: TGTGCCAGCAGCCAAGATGGGGCTAGCTTCGACGAGCAGTACTTC; cdr3_aa: CASSQDGASFDEQYF
clone_size: .; d_call: .; v_call: TRBV18; j_call: TRBJ1-1; cdr3_nt: TGTGCCAGCTCACCAAATTTCGGCACTGAAGCTTTCTTT; cdr3_aa: CASSPNFGTEAFF
clone_size: .; d_call: TRBD2; v_call: TRBV11-3; j_call: TRBJ2-7; cdr3_nt: TGTGCCAGCAGCCCCGGCTTATCGGTAGCGGGGGCTTACGAGCAGTACTTC; cdr3_aa: CASSPGLSVAGAYEQYF
clone_size: once; d_call: TRBD1; v_call: TRBV6-2/TRBV6-3; j_call: TRBJ2-1; cdr3_nt: TGTGCCAGCAGCCAAGGCCCTTCCACAGGGGGGAATGAGCAGTTCTTC; cdr3_aa: CASSQGPSTGGNEQFF
clone_size: .; d_call: TRBD2; v_call: TRBV28; j_call: TRBJ2-7; cdr3_nt: TGTGCCAGCAGTTTTGCCACTACTAGCGGTGCCTACGAGCAGTACTTC; cdr3_aa: CASSFATTSGAYEQYF
clone_size: .; d_call: TRBD2; v_call: TRBV3-1/TRBV3-2; j_call: TRBJ2-5; cdr3_nt: TGTGCCAGCAGCCAAGATAGTACTAGCGGGAGGGATTATCGAGAGACCCAGTACTTC; cdr3_aa: CASSQDSTSGRDYRETQYF
clone_size: .; d_call: .; v_call: TRBV15; j_call: TRBJ2-5; cdr3_nt: TGTGCCACCAGCCAGACCAGTCGAGAGACCCAGTACTTC; cdr3_aa: CATSQTSRETQYF
clone_size: .; d_call: .; v_call: TRBV5-1; j_call: TRBJ1-3; cdr3_nt: TGCGCCAGCAGCGGTCCTCGGGGACCCTCTACTGGAAACACCATATATTTT; cdr3_aa: CASSGPRGPSTGNTIYF